This TCR beta chain was identified in a study of T cells after yellow fever vaccination. The V end was cut by 4 bases, the J end by 1 base, with 12 bases between. This CDR3 region has 15 residues. Germline-derived CDR1 and CDR2 are SGHDT and YYEEEE. TCRdb fed the 5' RACE reads into MiXCR, producing one record per CDR3 protein. Of about 150,000 distinct CDR3 sequences listed, 5.5% to 7.5% were seen once; the top ten hold approximately 3%. Broader study findings: It was a small share of clonotypes that appeared in both CD4 and CD8 compartments. Once the booster was given, most primary-vaccination clones reappeared, at around 95% for CD4 and approximately 88% for CD8.

This clonotype was seen repeatedly, ten times or more. Its antigen is unidentified. The material sequenced was CD4+ T cells sorted from PBMCs, taken on the day of the first yellow fever vaccination. The chain employs TRBV5-6 and TRBJ2-4; possibly TRBD1 for D (6 bases). The clonotype was recovered from a man younger than 30 who received the YFV17D yellow fever vaccine. For the CDR3, the DNA is TGTGCCAGCAGCCCAATAGGGGGTGCCAAAAACATTCAGTACTTC. This encodes CASSPIGGAKNIQYF.